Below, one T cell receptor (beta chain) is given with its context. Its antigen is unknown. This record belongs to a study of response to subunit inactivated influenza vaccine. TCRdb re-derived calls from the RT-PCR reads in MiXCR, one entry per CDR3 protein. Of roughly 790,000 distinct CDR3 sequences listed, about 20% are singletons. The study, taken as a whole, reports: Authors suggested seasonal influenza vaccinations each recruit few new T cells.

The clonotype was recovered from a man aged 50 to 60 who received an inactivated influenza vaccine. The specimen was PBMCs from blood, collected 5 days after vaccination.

In DNA, the CDR3 is TGCGCCAGCAGCCTCGACGCGGGGGGGCGGACAGATACGCAGTATTTT. As protein: CASSLDAGGRTDTQYF. The chain uses TRBV4-1 and TRBJ2-3; TRBD2 matches at 9 bases. Germline assignment: CDR1 MGHRA and CDR2 YSYEKL. The trim removed 4 bases at V and 3 bases at J, leaving 8 bases unmatched. The CDR3 extends over 16 amino acids.